One and the same sample provided the 11 T cell receptor beta chains below, sequenced in a study of control samples from healthy donors and cancer patients. Sequencing was performed with immunoSEQ multiplex PCR; in TCRdb, only in-frame clones are kept and a portion is missing. Of some 410,000 clones in the sample, 80% to 95% were seen once. Sequencing was performed on PBMCs. The receptors shown here come from a man aged 35 to 55 with head and neck cancer.

The chain uses TRBV7-8 and TRBJ2-3; 8 bases are a match to TRBD1. The CDR3 runs 14 residues. Looked up from germline, CDR1 is SGHVS and CDR2 is FQNEAQ. The trim removed 4 bases at V and 5 bases at J, leaving 5 bases unmatched. CDR3 sequence: CASSSRGRRDTQYF. For the CDR3, the DNA is TGTGCCAGCAGCTCCAGGGGGCGAAGAGATACGCAGTATTTT.

The chain uses TRBV19 and TRBJ2-7; D is possibly TRBD2 (6 bases). The V and J ends lost 7 bases and 6 bases respectively, with 25 bases between them. The CDR3 is 16 residues long. Germline V gene sequence: CDR1 LNHDA, CDR2 SQIVND (reference sequence). DNA for the CDR3: TGTGCCAGTAATAGCGGAGGTGCCCAGGGTTACGCCGAGCAGTACTTC. This encodes CASNSGGAQGYAEQYF. The whole variable domain, filled in from reference TRBV19 and TRBJ2-7, reads DGGITQSPKYLFRKEGQNVTLSCEQNLNHDAMYWYRQDPGQGLRLIYYSQIVNDFQKGDIAEGYSVSREKKESFPLTVTSAQKNPTAFYLCASNSGGAQGYAEQYFGPGTRLTVT.

This clone was counted only a few times. J is TRBJ2-1 and V is TRBV7-8, with 13 nucleotides matching TRBD2. V was clipped by 4 bases and J by 3 bases; unmatched bases: 3. This CDR3 is built from 16 residues. The germline V gene has CDR1 SGHVS and CDR2 FQNEAQ. CDR3 loop: CASSSRTSGSYNEQFF. CDR3 sequence (DNA): TGTGCCAGCAGCTCCCGGACTAGCGGGAGCTACAATGAGCAGTTCTTC. The full variable domain, completed using reference TRBV7-8 and TRBJ2-1, is GAGVSQSPRYKVAKRGQDVALRCDPISGHVSLFWYQQALGQGPEFLTYFQNEAQLDKSGLPSDRFFAERPEGSVSTLKIQRTQQEDSAVYLCASSSRTSGSYNEQFFGPGTRLTVL.

This sequence joins TRBV3-1 (or the pseudogene TRBV3-2) and TRBJ1-4, with D perhaps TRBD1 (6 bases). The germline V and J ends were trimmed by 4 bases and 6 bases, with 12 bases remaining between them. The CDR3 consists of 14 residues. Germline CDR1 is LGHDT and CDR2 is YNNKEL (reference sequence). CDR3 sequence: CASSLGAGDEKLFF. CDR3 nucleotide sequence: TGTGCCAGCAGCCTAGGGGCAGGGGATGAAAAACTGTTTTTT.

The chain couples TRBV7-2 to TRBJ1-5; perhaps TRBD1 as D (6 bases). CDR3 length: 15 residues. Trimming stripped 1 base from V and 1 base from J, with 8 bases between. Germline V gives CDR1 SGHTA, CDR2 FQGNSA. The CDR3 protein is CASSLGQGSNQPQHF. The CDR3 DNA follows: TGTGCCAGCAGCTTAGGGCAGGGGAGCAATCAGCCCCAGCATTTT.

V and J are TRBV6-5 and TRBJ2-7, with D possibly TRBD2 on 5 matching bases. Trimming left V 0 bases short and J 5 bases short, with 17 bases between. Germline loops: CDR1 MNHEY, CDR2 SVGAGI. This CDR3 region has 16 residues. The CDR3 DNA reads as TGTGCCAGCAGTTACTCGCTCGGAGGCTCCTCGGACGAGCAGTACTTC. Translated: CASSYSLGGSSDEQYF.

V usage is TRBV4-3 and J usage is TRBJ1-1, with TRBD1 as a possible D gene (6 bases). The germline V gene has CDR1 LGHNA and CDR2 YSLEER. This CDR3 comprises 15 residues. Trimming shortened V by 2 bases and J by 1 base, and 11 bases separated the two germline ends. CDR3 nucleotides: TGCGCCAGCAGCCAATCAGCACAGGGGAACACTGAAGCTTTCTTT. Translation: CASSQSAQGNTEAFF.

Comment on this clone: The sample contains more than one DNA sequence encoding this CDR3. The chain uses TRBV7-2 and TRBJ2-7; D is unclear. The CDR3 contains 11 residues. V lost 1 base to trimming and J lost 6 bases, with 4 bases between them. Looked up from germline, CDR1 is SGHTA and CDR2 is FQGNSA. CDR3 in amino acids: CASSLGVEQYF. Here the CDR3 DNA reads TGTGCCAGCAGCTTAGGGGTCGAGCAGTACTTC.

J is TRBJ1-6 and V is TRBV2; D gene uncertain. CDR1 and CDR2 from the germline V gene are SNHLY and FYNNEI. The CDR3 sequence is 14 residues long. V dropped 6 bases and J dropped 9 bases, with 15 bases sitting between them. The CDR3 nucleotides are TGTGCCAGCAGAGAAACTTCGCGAGGTTCACCCCTCCACTTT. Protein product: CASRETSRGSPLHF.

The chain couples TRBV27 to TRBJ1-3; D unclear. This CDR3 has 14 amino acids. Germline loops: CDR1 MNHEY, CDR2 SMNVEV (reference sequence). Trimming took off 8 bases at V and 3 bases at J, with 14 bases between the two ends. CDR3 sequence (DNA): TGTGCCAGCGCCCCCGAGAGGCTTGGAAACACCATATATTTT. Translating it yields CASAPERLGNTIYF.

This rearrangement joins TRBV15 to TRBJ2-5; a possible D gene is TRBD2 (6 bases). CDR3 length equals 15 residues. The V end lost 0 bases, the J end lost 3 bases, and 11 bases lay between the germline ends. CDR1 LNHNV and CDR2 YYDKDF come from the germline V gene (reference sequence). CDR3 nucleotides: TGTGCCACCAGCAGAGATCGAGGAGGGAAAGAGACCCAGTACTTC. Protein product: CATSRDRGGKETQYF.